A selection of T cell receptor beta chains follows, all from one sample in a study of T cells in Graves' hyperthyroidism and ophthalmopathy. MiXCR, run by TCRdb on the multiplex PCR reads, gives a single entry per CDR3 protein. Here the sample spans over 450,000 distinct CDR3 sequences, approximately 17% being singletons. The sequenced sample was blood. The receptors were gathered from a woman between 18 and 29 years old with Graves' ophthalmopathy. The CDR3 runs from the conserved cysteine through the conserved F or W. Fields, in order: D gene, V gene, clone size, J gene, CDR3 protein, CDR3 DNA. A D gene is named only where the DNA matches it firmly. Not all rows give a size; the values are once, few, many and, for expanded clones, a class.

>NA|TRBV6-2/TRBV6-3|few|TRBJ1-1
CASSTRRTDTEAFF
TGTGCCAGCAGCACGAGGCGCACCGACACTGAAGCTTTCTTT
>TRBD2|TRBV11-1|many|TRBJ2-1
CASSPGTSFAYNEQFF
TGTGCCAGCAGCCCAGGGACTAGTTTCGCCTACAATGAGCAGTTCTTC
>NA|TRBV6-2/TRBV6-3|many|TRBJ1-5
CASSYRQNNQPQHF
TGTGCCAGCAGTTACAGGCAGAACAATCAGCCCCAGCATTTT
>NA|TRBV6-1|NA|TRBJ2-3
CASSEALTDTQYF
TGTGCCAGCAGTGAAGCGCTGACAGATACGCAGTATTTT
>TRBD1|TRBV10-3|few|TRBJ2-7
CAISGDRGPYEQYF
TGTGCCATCAGTGGGGACAGGGGCCCTTACGAGCAGTACTTC
>NA|TRBV28|NA|TRBJ1-6
CASSSPGQNNSPLHF
TGTGCCAGCAGCTCCCCAGGACAGAATAATTCACCCCTCCACTTT
>TRBD2|TRBV9|many|TRBJ2-1
CASSPLAGVSSYNEQFF
TGTGCCAGCAGCCCGTTAGCGGGAGTGAGCTCCTACAATGAGCAGTTCTTC
>TRBD2|TRBV29-1|NA|TRBJ2-2
CSVETVAGANTGELFF
TGCAGCGTTGAAACGGTAGCGGGCGCGAACACCGGGGAGCTGTTTTTT
>NA|TRBV6-1|many|TRBJ2-7
CASSERQAAYEQYF
TGTGCCAGCAGTGAAAGACAGGCCGCCTACGAGCAGTACTTC
>NA|TRBV28|many|TRBJ2-1
CASSLASKGQFF
TGTGCCAGCAGTTTAGCCAGCAAGGGGCAGTTCTTC
>NA|TRBV30|few|TRBJ1-5
CAWSVEGSGGNQPQHF
TGTGCCTGGAGTGTAGAGGGGTCCGGGGGCAATCAGCCCCAGCATTTT
>NA|TRBV28|many|TRBJ2-7
CASSGARDSPKQRAYEQYF
TGTGCCAGCAGTGGCGCTCGGGACTCGCCGAAGCAACGCGCCTACGAGCAGTACTTC
>NA|TRBV27|many|TRBJ2-1
CASSLGRETVNEQFF
TGTGCCAGCAGTTTAGGACGGGAGACGGTAAATGAGCAGTTCTTC
>TRBD1|TRBV7-2|NA|TRBJ1-2
CASSRGGAGGYGYTF
TGTGCCAGCAGCAGAGGGGGCGCGGGAGGCTATGGCTACACCTTC
>TRBD2|TRBV6-1|few|TRBJ2-5
CASSDSSGSQETQYF
TGTGCCAGCAGTGATTCTAGCGGGAGCCAAGAGACCCAGTACTTC
>NA|TRBV5-1|few|TRBJ1-2
CASSLVAANYGYTF
TGCGCCAGCAGCTTGGTCGCAGCTAACTATGGCTACACCTTC
>NA|TRBV7-3|many|TRBJ2-1
CASSLIGGTGYNEQFF
TGTGCCAGCAGCTTAATCGGGGGGACAGGATACAATGAGCAGTTCTTC
>NA|TRBV5-8|few|TRBJ1-6
CARFKLGSDSPLHF
TGTGCCAGATTCAAGTTGGGGTCGGATTCACCCCTCCACTTT
>NA|TRBV27|few|TRBJ2-7
CASSLSMTGPYEQYF
TGTGCCAGCAGTTTATCGATGACAGGACCCTACGAGCAGTACTTC
>TRBD1|TRBV4-2|NA|TRBJ2-3
CASSQGTGERVTDTQYF
TGTGCCAGCAGCCAAGGGACAGGGGAGCGGGTCACAGATACGCAGTATTTT
>NA|TRBV6-1|many|TRBJ2-7
CASSSRTFYEQYF
TGTGCCAGCAGTTCCCGGACTTTTTACGAGCAGTACTTC
>NA|TRBV6-4|NA|TRBJ2-7
CASSSPGTGFGEQYF
TGTGCCAGCAGTTCCCCAGGGACGGGGTTTGGCGAGCAGTACTTC
>TRBD1|TRBV30|many|TRBJ2-7
CAWSVSGGQAYEQYF
TGTGCCTGGAGTGTAAGTGGGGGACAGGCCTACGAGCAGTACTTC
>NA|TRBV20-1|NA|TRBJ2-5
CSALGQNQETQYF
TGCAGTGCCCTAGGACAGAACCAAGAGACCCAGTACTTC
>NA|TRBV9|NA|TRBJ2-3
CASSWAGASTDTQYF
TGTGCCAGCAGCTGGGCGGGGGCGAGCACAGATACGCAGTATTTT
>TRBD2|TRBV5-1|many|TRBJ2-3
CASSPVAGGSTDTQYF
TGCGCCAGCAGCCCAGTAGCGGGGGGGAGCACAGATACGCAGTATTTT
>TRBD1|TRBV7-2|few|TRBJ2-2
CASSLSGTGLAGELFF
TGTGCCAGCAGCTTATCCGGGACAGGGCTGGCCGGGGAGCTGTTTTTT
>NA|TRBV6-1|NA|TRBJ2-2
CASSSTALTNTGELFF
TGTGCCAGCAGCTCGACAGCTCTTACGAACACCGGGGAGCTGTTTTTT
>TRBD1|TRBV20-1|NA|TRBJ1-5
CSPQGGDQPQHF
TGCAGTCCCCAGGGGGGGGATCAGCCCCAGCATTTT
>NA|TRBV6-2/TRBV6-3|few|TRBJ1-6
CASRQDGQYNSPLHF
TGTGCCAGCAGGCAGGACGGACAATATAATTCACCCCTCCACTTT
>NA|TRBV5-1|many|TRBJ1-1
CASSLEWTVNTEAFF
TGCGCCAGCAGCTTGGAATGGACTGTGAACACTGAAGCTTTCTTT
>TRBD2|TRBV28|few|TRBJ2-2
CASRNSGSPPGELFF
TGTGCCAGCAGGAATAGCGGGAGCCCCCCCGGGGAGCTGTTTTTT
>NA|TRBV20-1|few|TRBJ2-1
CSARDRRQPSYNEQFF
TGCAGTGCTAGAGATCGGAGACAGCCCTCCTACAATGAGCAGTTCTTC
>NA|TRBV19|few|TRBJ2-7
CASSIVYRDSYEQYF
TGTGCCAGTAGTATAGTTTACAGGGATTCCTACGAGCAGTACTTC
>TRBD1|TRBV3-1|NA|TRBJ1-4
CASSPFTGQGYEKLFF
TGTGCCAGCTCCCCCTTTACCGGACAGGGGTATGAAAAACTGTTTTTT
>NA|TRBV30|many|TRBJ1-2
CAWSVKGFAYGYTF
TGTGCCTGGAGTGTTAAGGGGTTTGCCTATGGCTACACCTTC
>TRBD1|TRBV6-2/TRBV6-3|many|TRBJ1-1
CASTLDRFTEAFF
TGTGCCAGCACCTTGGACAGGTTCACTGAAGCTTTCTTT
>NA|TRBV10-3|many|TRBJ1-5
CAISDVHRGNSNQPQHF
TGTGCCATCAGTGACGTGCATCGGGGGAATAGCAATCAGCCCCAGCATTTT
>NA|TRBV5-1|NA|TRBJ1-1
CASSLGGRATLDLAEAFF
TGCGCCAGCAGCTTGGGGGGGAGGGCCACTTTGGATTTGGCTGAAGCTTTCTTT
>TRBD1|TRBV20-1|NA|TRBJ2-7
CSANRDRSYEQYF
TGCAGTGCGAACCGGGACAGATCCTACGAGCAGTACTTC
>NA|TRBV27|many|TRBJ2-1
CASSYLDPANEQFF
TGTGCCAGCAGTTATCTAGACCCGGCCAATGAGCAGTTCTTC
>NA|TRBV7-9|many|TRBJ2-1
CASNNGSSYNEQFF
TGTGCCAGCAATAACGGGAGCTCCTACAATGAGCAGTTCTTC
>NA|TRBV7-8|NA|TRBJ2-7
CASSREPLDYEQYF
TGTGCCAGCAGCCGGGAGCCCCTCGACTACGAGCAGTACTTC
>NA|TRBV29-1|many|TRBJ2-7
CSVSTVTSYEQYF
TGCAGCGTGTCGACAGTCACCTCCTACGAGCAGTACTTC
>NA|TRBV2|many|TRBJ1-1
CASGSVPTEAFF
TGTGCCAGCGGGAGCGTGCCCACTGAAGCTTTCTTT
>NA|TRBV10-3|many|TRBJ1-2
CAISETRAGNYGYTF
TGTGCCATCAGTGAGACCCGGGCTGGGAACTATGGCTACACCTTC
>NA|TRBV7-2|many|TRBJ2-1
CASSWRSYNEQFF
TGTGCCAGCAGTTGGCGCTCCTACAATGAGCAGTTCTTC
>NA|TRBV28|many|TRBJ1-5
CASSAAGKPQHF
TGTGCCAGCAGTGCAGCGGGTAAGCCCCAGCATTTT
>NA|TRBV7-3|NA|TRBJ1-3
CASSTTGRSSGNTIYF
TGTGCCAGCAGCACCACGGGACGGAGCTCTGGAAACACCATATATTTT
>NA|TRBV28|NA|TRBJ1-1
CASSFAPRKNTEALF
TGTGCCAGCAGTTTTGCCCCTAGAAAGAACACTGAAGCTCTCTTT
>NA|TRBV28|many|TRBJ1-1
CASSFGFRESTEAFF
TGTGCCAGCAGTTTTGGTTTCAGGGAGAGCACTGAAGCTTTCTTT
>NA|TRBV2|few|TRBJ2-4
CASMWVGDIQYF
TGTGCCAGCATGTGGGTGGGAGACATTCAGTACTTC
>NA|TRBV5-1|many|TRBJ1-1
CASRTLGDTEAFF
TGCGCCAGCCGTACCCTCGGGGACACTGAAGCTTTCTTT